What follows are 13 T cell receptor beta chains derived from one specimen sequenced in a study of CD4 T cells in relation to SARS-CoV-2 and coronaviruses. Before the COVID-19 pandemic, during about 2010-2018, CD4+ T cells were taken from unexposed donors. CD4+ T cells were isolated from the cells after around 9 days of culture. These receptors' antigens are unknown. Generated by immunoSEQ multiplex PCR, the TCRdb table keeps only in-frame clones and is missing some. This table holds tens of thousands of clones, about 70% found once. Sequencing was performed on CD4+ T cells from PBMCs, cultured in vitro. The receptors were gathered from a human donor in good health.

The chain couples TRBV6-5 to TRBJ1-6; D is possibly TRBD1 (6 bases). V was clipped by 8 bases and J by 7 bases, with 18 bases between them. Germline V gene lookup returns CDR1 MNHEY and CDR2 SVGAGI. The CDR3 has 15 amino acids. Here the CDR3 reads CASGYQRGGNSPLHF. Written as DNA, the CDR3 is TGTGCCAGCGGATACCAAAGAGGGGGGAATTCACCCCTCCACTTT.

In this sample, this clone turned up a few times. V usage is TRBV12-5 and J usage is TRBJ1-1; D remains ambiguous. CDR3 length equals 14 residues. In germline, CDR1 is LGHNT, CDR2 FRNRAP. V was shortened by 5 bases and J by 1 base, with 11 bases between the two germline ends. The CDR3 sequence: CASGQSIRNTEAFF. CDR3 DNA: TGTGCTAGTGGTCAAAGCATCAGGAACACTGAAGCTTTCTTT.

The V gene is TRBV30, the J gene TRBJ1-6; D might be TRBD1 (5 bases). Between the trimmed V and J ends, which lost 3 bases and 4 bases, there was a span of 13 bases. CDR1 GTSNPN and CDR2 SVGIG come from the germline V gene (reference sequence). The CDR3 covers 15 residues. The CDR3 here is CAWRSPGPYNSPLHF. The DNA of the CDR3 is TGTGCCTGGAGGTCCCCGGGACCGTATAATTCACCCCTCCACTTT.

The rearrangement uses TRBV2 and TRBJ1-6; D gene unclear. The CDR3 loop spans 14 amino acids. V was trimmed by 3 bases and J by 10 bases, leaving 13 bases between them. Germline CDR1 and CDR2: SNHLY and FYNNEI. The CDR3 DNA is TGTGCCAGCAGTGATTTGCGGGGTGGGTCACCCCTCCACTTT. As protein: CASSDLRGGSPLHF.

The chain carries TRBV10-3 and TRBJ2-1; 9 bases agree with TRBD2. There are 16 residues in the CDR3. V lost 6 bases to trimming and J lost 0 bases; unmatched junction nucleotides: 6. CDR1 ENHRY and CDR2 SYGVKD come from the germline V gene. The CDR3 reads CAISANSGSSYNEQFF. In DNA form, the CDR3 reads TGTGCCATCAGCGCCAATAGCGGGAGCTCCTACAATGAGCAGTTCTTC.

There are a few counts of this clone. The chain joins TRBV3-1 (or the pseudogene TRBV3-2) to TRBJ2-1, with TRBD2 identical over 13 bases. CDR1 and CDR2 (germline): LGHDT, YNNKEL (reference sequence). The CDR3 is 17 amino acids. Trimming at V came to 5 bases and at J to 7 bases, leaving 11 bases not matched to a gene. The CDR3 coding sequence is TGTGCCAGCAGCTATAAACCCCCGGGACTAGCGGGAAATGAGCAGTTCTTC. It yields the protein CASSYKPPGLAGNEQFF.

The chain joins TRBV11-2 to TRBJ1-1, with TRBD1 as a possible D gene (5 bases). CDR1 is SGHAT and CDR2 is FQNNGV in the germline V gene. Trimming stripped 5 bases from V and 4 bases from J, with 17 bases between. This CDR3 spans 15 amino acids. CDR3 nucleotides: TGTGCCAGCAGCACCACCGCGAGGGGATTCACTGAAGCTTTCTTT. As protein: CASSTTARGFTEAFF.

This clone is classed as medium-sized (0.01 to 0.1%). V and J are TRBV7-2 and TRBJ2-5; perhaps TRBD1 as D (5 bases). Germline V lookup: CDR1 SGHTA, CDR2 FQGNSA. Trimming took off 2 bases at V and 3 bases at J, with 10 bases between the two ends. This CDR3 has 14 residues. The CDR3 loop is CASSLFGREETQYF. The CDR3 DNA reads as TGTGCCAGCAGCTTATTTGGCAGGGAAGAGACCCAGTACTTC.

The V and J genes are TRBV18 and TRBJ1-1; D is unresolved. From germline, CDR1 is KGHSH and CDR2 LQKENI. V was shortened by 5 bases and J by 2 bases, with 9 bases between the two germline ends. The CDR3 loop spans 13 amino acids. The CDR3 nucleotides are TGTGCCAGCTCATCGGACGGAAACACTGAAGCTTTCTTT. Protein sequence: CASSSDGNTEAFF.

CDR3 residues: CAWSVRTPNNSPLHF. The CDR3 DNA reads TGTGCCTGGAGTGTTCGGACACCCAATAATTCACCCCTCCACTTT. The rearrangement joins TRBV30 to TRBJ1-6, with D tentatively TRBD1 (5 bases). In germline, CDR1 is GTSNPN, CDR2 SVGIG (reference sequence). Trimming stripped 0 bases from V and 5 bases from J, with 11 bases between. This CDR3 comprises 15 residues. Combining the CDR3 with reference TRBV30 and TRBJ1-6 gives the whole variable domain SQTIHQWPATLVQPVGSPLSLECTVEGTSNPNLYWYRQAAGRGLQLLFYSVGIGQISSEVPQNLSASRPQDRQFILSSKKLLLSDSGFYLCAWSVRTPNNSPLHFGNGTRLTVT.

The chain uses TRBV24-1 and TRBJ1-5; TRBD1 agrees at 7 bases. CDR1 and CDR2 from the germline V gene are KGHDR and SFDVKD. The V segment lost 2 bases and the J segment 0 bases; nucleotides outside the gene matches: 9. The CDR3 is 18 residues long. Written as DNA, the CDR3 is TGTGCCACCAGTGATTCACGGACAGGAGCCTATAGCAATCAGCCCCAGCATTTT. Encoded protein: CATSDSRTGAYSNQPQHF.

CDR3 DNA sequence: TGTGCTAGTGGCGTACAGCCTAACTATGGCTACACCTTC. Amino acids: CASGVQPNYGYTF. The chain is built from TRBV12-5 and TRBJ1-2; no clear D. V was clipped by 6 bases and J by 0 bases, with 8 bases between them. The CDR3 is made up of 13 amino acids. The germline V gene encodes CDR1 LGHNT and CDR2 FRNRAP.

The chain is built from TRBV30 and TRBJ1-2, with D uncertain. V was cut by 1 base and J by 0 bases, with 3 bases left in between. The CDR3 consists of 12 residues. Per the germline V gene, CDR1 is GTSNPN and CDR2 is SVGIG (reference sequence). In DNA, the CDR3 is TGTGCCTGGAGTGGGGCTAACTATGGCTACACCTTC. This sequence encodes CAWSGANYGYTF.